This T cell receptor beta chain was sequenced during a study of spatial heterogeneity in lung cancer. Overall study: Alpha-chain sequences were consistently detected in smaller numbers than beta-chain sequences. General study findings and limits: Approximate estimated coverage of tumor T cells amounted to around 6.9% for alpha and less than 15% for beta chains. Mutation counts in tumors were tracked by counts of expanded intratumoral alpha and beta TCRs.

This CDR3 has 14 residues. Per the germline V gene, CDR1 is SGHRS and CDR2 is YFSETQ. This clonotype was observed at least ten times. Its target is not known. It may be a read error: a sequence one base away is much more abundant. Regarding time point: sample taken at primary tumor resection. Whole RNA, isolated from tumor, nontumor lung or frozen PBMC, was sequenced without prior sorting. Unique molecular identifiers, one per molecule, were present on every TCR cDNA molecule. TCRdb ran MiXCR on the 5' RACE reads and lists one entry per CDR3 protein. This table holds 14,000 or so distinct CDR3 sequences, over 3.5% found once.

The chain has TRBV5-1 and TRBJ2-5; TRBD1 or TRBD2 may be the D gene (6 bases each). The sequence was obtained from a female donor with early-stage non-small cell lung cancer. The sequencing used lung tumor tissue, collected at surgery. CDR3 DNA sequence: TGCGCCAGCAGCTTGGGGGGGGCCCAAGATACCCAGTACTTC. Its protein product is CASSLGGAQDTQYF. The full variable domain, completed using reference TRBV5-1 and TRBJ2-5, is KAGVTQTPRYLIKTRGQQVTLSCSPISGHRSVSWYQQTPGQGLQFLFEYFSETQRNKGNFPGRFSGRQFSNSRSEMNVSTLELGDSALYLCASSLGGAQDTQYFGPGTRLLVL.